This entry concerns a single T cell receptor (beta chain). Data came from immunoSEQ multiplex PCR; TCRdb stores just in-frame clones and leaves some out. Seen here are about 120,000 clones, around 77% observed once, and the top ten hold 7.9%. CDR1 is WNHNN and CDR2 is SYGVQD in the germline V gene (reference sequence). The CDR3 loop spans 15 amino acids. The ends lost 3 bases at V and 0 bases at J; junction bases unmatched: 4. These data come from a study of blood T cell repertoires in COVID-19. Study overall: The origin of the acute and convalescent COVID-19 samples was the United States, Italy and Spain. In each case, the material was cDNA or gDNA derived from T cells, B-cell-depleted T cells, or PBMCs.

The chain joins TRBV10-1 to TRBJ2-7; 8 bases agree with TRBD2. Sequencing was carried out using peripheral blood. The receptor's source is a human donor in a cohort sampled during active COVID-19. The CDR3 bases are TGCGCCAGCAGTGATGTAGCGGGGAGCTCCTACGAGCAGTACTTC. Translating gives CASSDVAGSSYEQYF.